Listed here are 5 T cell receptor beta chains from one sample, sequenced in a study of human T cells and chemical hapten exposure. Time point of the sample: pre-sensitization, week 0. Specified treatment: therapeutic diphenylcyclopropenone sensitization with weekly scalp DPC. Whole blood that had not been fractionated was the source of extracted total RNA. TCRdb ran MiXCR on the RACE reads and lists one entry per CDR3 protein. The data hold tens of thousands of distinct CDR3 sequences, with around 12% observed a single time. The sequences come from whole blood, collected in connection with sensitization to the hapten diphenylcyclopropenone (DPC). The receptors come from a woman between 40 and 55 years old with alopecia areata. Some clones in this sample may be carry-over from other donors' samples.

This clonotype has at least ten counts. J is TRBJ1-1 and V is TRBV29-1, with D uncertain. This CDR3 region has 8 residues. Germline V CDR1 and CDR2: SQVTM, ANQGSEA. V gave up 6 bases and J gave up 8 bases, with 4 bases separating them. CDR3 sequence reads: CSVSEAFF. The CDR3 DNA follows: TGCAGCGTATCGGAAGCTTTCTTT.

This clonotype came up many times. The CDR3 DNA reads as TGTGCCACCAGTCCGTCCGAGTATAACACTGAAGCTTTCTTT. Translating it yields CATSPSEYNTEAFF. The genes are TRBV24-1 and TRBJ1-1; D remains ambiguous. CDR3 length: 14 residues. V lost 6 bases to trimming and J lost 2 bases, with 12 bases between them. Germline V lookup: CDR1 KGHDR, CDR2 SFDVKD.

This clonotype was found a few times. The genes are TRBV7-2 and TRBJ2-3; D might be TRBD2 (6 bases). Trimming stripped 4 bases from V and 1 base from J, with 18 bases between. There are 17 residues in the CDR3. Germline V lookup: CDR1 SGHTA, CDR2 FQGNSA. DNA of the CDR3: TGTGCCAGCAGCTCACCCTTGGGCGGGGAACGCACAGATACGCAGTATTTT. This encodes CASSSPLGGERTDTQYF.

This clonotype was counted ten times or more. The chain carries TRBV6-2 or TRBV6-3 and TRBJ1-5; D gene unclear. Germline V gene lookup returns CDR1 MNHEY and CDR2 SVGEGT. V was cut by 2 bases and J by 4 bases, with 6 bases left in between. This CDR3 contains 13 residues. CDR3 sequence (DNA): TGTGCCAGCAGTTACGACGGGAATCAGCCCCAGCATTTT. Protein: CASSYDGNQPQHF.

This clonotype was found many times. The chain links TRBV12-3 or TRBV12-4 to TRBJ1-5; the match to TRBD1 covers 7 bases. J was trimmed by 2 bases and V by 5 bases; bases with no gene match: 3. The CDR3 has 14 amino acids. CDR3 in amino acids: CASSRDSGNQPQHF. The CDR3 nucleotides read TGTGCCAGCAGTCGGGACAGTGGCAATCAGCCCCAGCATTTT.